This passage covers 25 T cell receptor beta chains from one sample sequenced in a study of vaccination and CD4 T cells after COVID-19. Sample treatment: roughly nine-day PBMC culture with coronavirus spike peptide pools or control peptides (ViraFEST assay). Antigens for these TCRs are unknown. At the Johns Hopkins FTIC core, DNA taken from cultured CD4+ T cells was sequenced by way of the Oncomine TCR Beta short-read assay. MiXCR was run by TCRdb on the PCR reads, yielding one entry per CDR3 protein. The profile shows 7,500 to 10,000 distinct CDR3 sequences, 56% of them singletons. Material for sequencing was CD4+ T cells from blood, cultured in vitro. The origin of the receptors is a human donor who had recovered from COVID-19.

The V gene is TRBV6-1, the J gene TRBJ1-1; TRBD1 matches 9 bases. Per germline, CDR1 MNHNS and CDR2 SASEGT. J was trimmed by 5 bases and V by 5 bases; bases with no gene match: 6. This CDR3 region has 14 residues. The CDR3 nucleotides read TGTGCCAGCAGTCACACCGACAGGGGGACTGAAGCTTTCTTT. Its protein product is CASSHTDRGTEAFF.

The chain joins TRBV12-3 or TRBV12-4 to TRBJ1-6; D is unresolved. V lost 2 bases to trimming and J lost 6 bases, with 8 bases between them. The CDR3 has 14 amino acids. The CDR3 nucleotides read TGTGCCAGCAGTTTAAAGGGCTTTAATTCACCCCTCCACTTT. Translating gives CASSLKGFNSPLHF.

The rearrangement uses TRBV12-3 or TRBV12-4 and TRBJ2-5; D may correspond to TRBD1 or TRBD2 (7 bases each). The length of the CDR3 is 13 residues. Trimming stripped 7 bases from V and 5 bases from J, with 14 bases between. The CDR3 region is CASKGGGAETQYF. DNA for the CDR3: TGTGCCAGCAAGGGAGGGGGCGCTGAGACCCAGTACTTC.

The chain employs TRBV6-1 and TRBJ2-3, with 8 bases identical to TRBD2. The germline V gene has CDR1 MNHNS and CDR2 SASEGT. The CDR3 loop spans 16 amino acids. J lost 3 bases, V lost 6 bases, and 11 bases had no gene match. The CDR3 reads CASRPTGGGGTDTQYF. The CDR3 DNA reads as TGTGCCAGCAGGCCCACGGGGGGGGGCGGTACAGATACGCAGTATTTT.

The chain couples TRBV19 to TRBJ1-5; the D is unclear. CDR1 and CDR2 (germline): LNHDA, SQIVND (reference sequence). This CDR3 spans 14 amino acids. The V and J ends lost 8 bases and 1 base respectively, with 12 bases between them. CDR3 region: CASAKRGSNQPQHF. The CDR3 bases are TGTGCCAGTGCCAAGCGGGGAAGCAATCAGCCCCAGCATTTT.

This chain's CDR3 is CASSLEELAGGAADTQYF. The CDR3 DNA is TGTGCCAGCAGCTTGGAAGAGCTAGCGGGGGGGGCGGCAGATACGCAGTATTTT. The chain employs TRBV7-9 and TRBJ2-3, with 12 bases that match TRBD2. This CDR3 contains 18 residues. Germline V gives CDR1 SEHNR, CDR2 FQNEAQ (reference sequence). J gave up 4 bases and V 3 bases, and 11 bases lay outside the gene matches.

Comments on this clonotype: Germline and junction disagree at one end, which may indicate a read error. The J gene is TRBJ2-5, the V gene TRBV24-1; TRBD1 might be the D (7 bases). Looked up from germline, CDR1 is KGHDR and CDR2 is SFDVKD. The CDR3 totals 15 residues. For the CDR3, the DNA is TGTGCCACGAGTGATTTGGAGGGGGCAGGAGAGACCCAGTACTTC. Translation: CATSDLEGAGETQYF.

This clonotype has a handful of counts. CDR3 DNA sequence: TGTGCCAGCAGGTCGGGCGGCAGGAATCAGCCCCAGCATTTT. It translates to CASRSGGRNQPQHF. This chain joins TRBV6-1 and TRBJ1-5; D gene uncertain. The ends were cut back, 6 bases at V and 4 bases at J, with 13 bases in the middle. This CDR3 has 14 residues. In germline, CDR1 is MNHNS, CDR2 SASEGT.

The chain joins TRBV11-2 to TRBJ2-5, with 7 bases matching TRBD1. Per the germline V gene, CDR1 is SGHAT and CDR2 is FQNNGV. This CDR3 has 15 amino acids. V shed 3 bases and J 3 bases; nucleotides not matched to a gene: 7. The CDR3 loop reads CASSLWDREKETQYF. The CDR3 region has the DNA TGTGCCAGCAGCTTGTGGGACAGAGAGAAAGAGACCCAGTACTTC.

This clonotype was seen a few times. V gene TRBV12-3 or TRBV12-4 combines with J gene TRBJ1-5; maybe TRBD1 (6 bases). V lost 1 base, J lost 4 bases, and 8 bases lay in between. The CDR3 covers 14 residues. The CDR3 protein is CASSLETGNQPQHF. Written as DNA, the CDR3 is TGTGCCAGCAGTTTAGAAACAGGGAATCAGCCCCAGCATTTT.

The V and J genes are TRBV20-1 and TRBJ1-2; TRBD1 matches 11 bases. The V segment lost 3 bases and the J segment 6 bases; nucleotides outside the gene matches: 6. The CDR3 spans 14 residues. Per the germline V gene, CDR1 is DFQATT and CDR2 is SNEGSKA (reference sequence). The DNA of the CDR3 is TGCAGTGCTAGTTGGACAGGGGGCGCGGATGGCTACACCTTC. It specifies CSASWTGGADGYTF.

This clonotype was picked up a small number of times. V gene TRBV2 combines with J gene TRBJ1-2; D is unresolved. The V end lost 1 base, the J end lost 7 bases, and 10 bases lay between the germline ends. The CDR3 covers 13 residues. The germline V gene encodes CDR1 SNHLY and CDR2 FYNNEI. As DNA, the CDR3 is TGTGCCAGCAGTGAAGGGGGTAGTGGTGGCTACACCTTC. Its translation is CASSEGGSGGYTF.

There are a few counts of this clonotype. V gene TRBV7-2 combines with J gene TRBJ2-1, with TRBD2 identical over 11 bases. Germline CDR1 SGHTA, CDR2 FQGNSA. The V and J ends lost 1 base and 6 bases, in that order; junction bases with no gene match: 5. The CDR3 length is 16 residues. CDR3 protein: CASSLVGTSGPNEQFF. The CDR3 bases are TGTGCCAGCAGCTTAGTTGGGACTAGCGGCCCCAATGAGCAGTTCTTC.

The chain carries TRBV6-1 and TRBJ2-7; D unclear. Germline lookup yields CDR1 MNHNS and CDR2 SASEGT. Trimming took off 4 bases at V and 7 bases at J, with 8 bases between the two ends. The CDR3 consists of 11 residues. CDR3: CASSALGEQYF. CDR3 in DNA: TGTGCCAGCAGTGCCTTGGGGGAGCAGTACTTC.

The genes are TRBV24-1 and TRBJ1-2, with D hard to call. Germline assignment: CDR1 KGHDR and CDR2 SFDVKD. Trimming shortened V by 3 bases and J by 7 bases, and 11 bases separated the two germline ends. The CDR3 totals 13 residues. In DNA, the CDR3 is TGTGCCACCAGTGATGGCAGTTTAGGTGGCTACACCTTC. This encodes CATSDGSLGGYTF.

This clonotype was detected only a few times. The J gene is TRBJ2-5, the V gene TRBV6-2 or TRBV6-3, with TRBD2 matching 14 bases. CDR1 MNHEY and CDR2 SVGEGT come from the germline V gene. V was pared by 2 bases and J by 4 bases, with 0 bases of the junction left unmatched. This CDR3 contains 15 residues. CDR3 residues: CASSYGTSGRETQYF. CDR3 DNA sequence: TGTGCCAGCAGTTACGGGACTAGCGGGAGAGAGACCCAGTACTTC.

A few counts support this clonotype. The chain links TRBV19 to TRBJ1-5; perhaps TRBD1 as D (5 bases). The CDR3 is 17 amino acids. Deletions cut 7 bases from V and 3 bases from J, with 22 bases between. The germline CDR1 and CDR2 sequences are LNHDA and SQIVND (reference sequence). The CDR3 is CASTFIYNRRDNQPQHF. DNA of the CDR3: TGTGCCAGTACCTTCATTTATAACCGCAGGGACAATCAGCCCCAGCATTTT.

The V call is TRBV2, the J call TRBJ1-5; D remains ambiguous. The V gene's germline CDR1 is SNHLY and CDR2 FYNNEI. The germline V and J ends were trimmed by 4 bases and 7 bases, with 14 bases remaining between them. The length of the CDR3 is 14 residues. CDR3 residues: CASSVKGRTQPQHF. The CDR3 bases are TGTGCCAGCAGTGTGAAAGGGAGGACGCAGCCCCAGCATTTT.

J is TRBJ1-5 and V is TRBV5-1; D ambiguous. CDR3 length equals 14 residues. V was pared by 0 bases and J by 2 bases, with 6 bases between. The germline V gene has CDR1 SGHRS and CDR2 YFSETQ. CDR3 nucleotide sequence: TGCGCCAGCAGCTTGGGTAGTGGCAATCAGCCCCAGCATTTT. Translating gives CASSLGSGNQPQHF.

The V call is TRBV6-1, the J call TRBJ1-5; D unresolved. Deletions cut 7 bases from V and 0 bases from J, with 7 bases between. Germline assignment: CDR1 MNHNS and CDR2 SASEGT. CDR3 length equals 13 residues. CDR3 protein: CASTPGSNQPQHF. In DNA form, the CDR3 reads TGTGCCAGCACCCCCGGTAGCAATCAGCCCCAGCATTTT.

This clonotype occurred once. The DNA for the CDR3 is TGTGCCAGCCGAAGTTTACGGGGTGCCGTTCCAGATACGCAGTATTTT. Protein: CASRSLRGAVPDTQYF. This chain joins TRBV7-2 and TRBJ2-3, with a tentative D call TRBD2 (5 bases). Germline lookup yields CDR1 SGHTA and CDR2 FQGNSA. There are 16 residues in the CDR3. V was trimmed by 8 bases and J by 4 bases, leaving 22 bases between them.

The rearrangement links TRBV18 to TRBJ1-1; a possible D gene is TRBD1 (5 bases). From germline, CDR1 is KGHSH and CDR2 LQKENI. V was cut by 1 base and J by 0 bases, with 12 bases left in between. The CDR3 extends over 16 amino acids. CDR3 protein: CASSPQGMSMNTEAFF. The CDR3 DNA sequence: TGTGCCAGCTCACCACAGGGGATGTCCATGAACACTGAAGCTTTCTTT.

This chain links TRBV20-1 with TRBJ2-3, with a tentative D call TRBD1 (5 bases). The V end lost 3 bases, the J end lost 0 bases, and 16 bases lay between the germline ends. This CDR3 contains 16 residues. The germline V gene has CDR1 DFQATT and CDR2 SNEGSKA (reference sequence). CDR3: CSARPLWGPSTDTQYF. In DNA form, the CDR3 reads TGCAGTGCTAGGCCACTGTGGGGCCCTAGCACAGATACGCAGTATTTT.

Only a few counts were recorded for this clonotype. This chain connects TRBV5-1 to TRBJ2-5, with 11 bases fitting TRBD1. The CDR3 has 16 amino acids. Germline lookup yields CDR1 SGHRS and CDR2 YFSETQ. Losses at the gene ends were 5 bases for V and 0 bases for J; bases not matched to a gene: 6. CDR3 coding DNA: TGCGCCAGCAGGACAGGACAGGGGGCGTACCAAGAGACCCAGTACTTC. Protein sequence: CASRTGQGAYQETQYF.

The CDR3 nucleotides are TGTGCCAGTAGTGGGGGTTATGGCAATCAGCCCCAGCATTTT. It encodes CASSGGYGNQPQHF. The chain carries TRBV19 and TRBJ1-5; D may be TRBD1 (5 bases). There are 14 residues in the CDR3. The V gene lost 5 bases and the J gene lost 2 bases, with 10 bases spanning the gap. CDR1 and CDR2 from the germline V gene are LNHDA and SQIVND (reference sequence).